The TCR beta chain described here comes from a study of blood T cell repertoires in COVID-19. Per the original methods: Estimated nucleated cell counts came from reference gene primer amplification. Generated by immunoSEQ multiplex PCR, the TCRdb table keeps only in-frame clones and is missing some. The V and J calls and the clone size are those of that table, but D and trimming were determined from the DNA. The sample carries roughly 74,000 clones, 70% to 90% recorded once. The ends were cut back, 4 bases at V and 0 bases at J, with 19 bases in the middle. The CDR3 sequence is 19 residues long. Germline V gives CDR1 MGHRA, CDR2 YSYEKL.

The chain uses TRBV4-1 and TRBJ2-6; D gene uncertain. The specimen sequenced was peripheral blood. The sequence was obtained from an elderly woman with active or convalescent COVID-19. The CDR3 sequence: CASSPHTARILSGANVLTF. CDR3 DNA: TGCGCCAGCAGCCCCCATACTGCGCGCATCCTCTCTGGGGCCAACGTCCTGACTTTC.